The subject of this entry is one T cell receptor (beta chain). Its cognate antigen is unknown. This record belongs to a study of identical twins. Points from the study as a whole: Sharing of beta out-of-frame sequences by twins showed a weaker excess. Conclusions were drawn cross-sectionally by statistical analysis, without following the same donors.

MiXCR, applied by TCRdb to the 5' RACE reads, yields one record per CDR3 protein. Of approximately 1.8 million distinct CDR3 sequences listed, about 32% are singletons. Germline CDR1 reads DFQATT; CDR2 reads SNEGSKA (reference sequence). The CDR3 has 15 amino acids. J lost 7 bases, V lost 0 bases, and 4 bases had no gene match. The chain recombines TRBV20-1 with TRBJ1-4; 11 positions agree with TRBD1. The specimen was cord blood. This TCR was sampled from a newborn girl in good health. CDR3 sequence: CSARDLDRGLEKLFF. CDR3 nucleotides: TGCAGTGCTAGAGATCTGGACAGGGGGCTTGAAAAACTGTTTTTT.